The rows below give T cell receptor beta chains drawn from one sample of a study of T cell changes during pregnancy in multiple sclerosis. Here immunoSEQ multiplex PCR was the method, and the copy in TCRdb shows in-frame clones only, minus some. The sample lists approximately 70,000 clones; about 91% were seen once. The sample here was peripheral blood, taken after pregnancy. All receptors come from a female donor with multiple sclerosis, enrolled in a pregnancy study. Each CDR3 is given with its conserved first and last residue. D genes are given only for firm matches. Where a row states a size, it is once, few, many or the class of an expanded clone; other rows omit it.

V: TRBV29-1
length: 10
D: NA
size: NA
J: TRBJ1-1
DNA: TGCAGCGCGTTAGGGGTTGAAGCTTTCTTT
CDR3: CSALGVEAFF

V: TRBV27
length: 13
D: NA
size: NA
J: TRBJ2-5
DNA: TGTGCCAGCAGTCCCTACACTACAGAGACCCAGTACTTC
CDR3: CASSPYTTETQYF

V: TRBV18
length: 12
D: NA
size: once
J: TRBJ2-5
DNA: TGTGCCAGCTCACCATGGCAGGAGACCCAGTACTTC
CDR3: CASSPWQETQYF

V: TRBV5-1
length: 14
D: NA
size: NA
J: TRBJ2-3
DNA: TGCGCCAGCAGCTTCGAGGGAGCAGCAGATACGCAGTATTTT
CDR3: CASSFEGAADTQYF

V: TRBV29-1
length: 14
D: TRBD2
size: NA
J: TRBJ2-1
DNA: TGCAGCGTTGGGGAAGCGGTAGCGGGGAAAGGCCAGTTCTTC
CDR3: CSVGEAVAGKGQFF

V: TRBV27
length: 15
D: NA
size: NA
J: TRBJ1-2
DNA: TGTGCCAGCAGTCCCGACAGACTTTACCTCCGGGGCTACACCTTC
CDR3: CASSPDRLYLRGYTF

V: TRBV5-4
length: 16
D: TRBD2
size: NA
J: TRBJ2-3
DNA: TGTGCCAGCAGCCCAAATGTGGGAGGGAGGGCAGATACGCAGTATTTT
CDR3: CASSPNVGGRADTQYF

V: TRBV30
length: 16
D: NA
size: NA
J: TRBJ2-2
DNA: TGTGCCTGGACTCCAGTCGGCGGGGCGAACACCGGGGAGCTGTTTTTT
CDR3: CAWTPVGGANTGELFF

V: TRBV18
length: 14
D: NA
size: NA
J: TRBJ2-2
DNA: TGTGCCAGCTCACGCGAGGCACTCACCGGGGAGCTGTTTTTT
CDR3: CASSREALTGELFF

V: TRBV10-3
length: 14
D: TRBD2
size: NA
J: TRBJ2-7
DNA: TGTGCCATCAGCGGGACTAGCGGGATTTACGAGCAGTACTTC
CDR3: CAISGTSGIYEQYF

V: TRBV10-3
length: 13
D: NA
size: NA
J: TRBJ1-5
DNA: TGTGCCATCAGTGCCGGACAGAATCAGCCCCAGCATTTT
CDR3: CAISAGQNQPQHF

V: TRBV7-3
length: 14
D: NA
size: NA
J: TRBJ2-3
DNA: TGTGCCAGCAGCTTATCAAGCGGCACAGATACGCAGTATTTT
CDR3: CASSLSSGTDTQYF

V: TRBV7-2
length: 19
D: TRBD2
size: NA
J: TRBJ2-7
DNA: TGTGCCAGCAGCTCCCGCCCGGTAGCGGGAGGGCCGGGCCCCTACGAGCAGTACTTC
CDR3: CASSSRPVAGGPGPYEQYF

V: TRBV7-3
length: 17
D: TRBD1
size: NA
J: TRBJ2-7
DNA: TGTGCCAGCAGCTTATGGGTCGGGGGACAGGGACTCTACGAGCAGTACTTC
CDR3: CASSLWVGGQGLYEQYF

V: TRBV27
length: 18
D: TRBD1
size: NA
J: TRBJ1-3
DNA: TGTGCCAGCAAACCAAGCAGCTCGCGGACAGGGCCTGGAAACACCATATATTTT
CDR3: CASKPSSSRTGPGNTIYF

V: TRBV5-1
length: 12
D: NA
size: NA
J: TRBJ2-3
DNA: TGCGCCAGCAGTCGGTCCACAGATACGCAGTATTTT
CDR3: CASSRSTDTQYF

V: TRBV11-3
length: 15
D: NA
size: NA
J: TRBJ2-1
DNA: TGTGCCAGCAGCTTAGCGGGGATTTCCTACAATGAGCAGTTCTTC
CDR3: CASSLAGISYNEQFF

V: TRBV5-1
length: 14
D: TRBD1
size: NA
J: TRBJ2-1
DNA: TGCGCCAGCAGCTTGGGACAGGGTAGTAATGAGCAGTTCTTC
CDR3: CASSLGQGSNEQFF

V: TRBV9
length: 15
D: TRBD2
size: once
J: TRBJ2-1
DNA: TGTGCCAGCAGCGTCCCTGGCGGGAGGGCTGCGGAGCAGTTCTTC
CDR3: CASSVPGGRAAEQFF

V: TRBV10-3
length: 17
D: TRBD1
size: NA
J: TRBJ2-1
DNA: TGTGCCATCAGTGAGGCCGGGACAGGGGGCCTTAGGGGTGAGCAGTTCTTC
CDR3: CAISEAGTGGLRGEQFF

V: TRBV7-2
length: 14
D: NA
size: once
J: TRBJ2-5
DNA: TGTGCCAGCAGCGTTGGGGCAGACCAAGAGACCCAGTACTTC
CDR3: CASSVGADQETQYF

V: TRBV14
length: 17
D: TRBD1
size: NA
J: TRBJ2-2
DNA: TGTGCCAGCAGCCAAGGTTTCCGGGACAGGGTCACCGGGGAGCTGTTTTTT
CDR3: CASSQGFRDRVTGELFF

V: TRBV10-1
length: 13
D: NA
size: NA
J: TRBJ2-2
DNA: TGCGCCAGCAGTGTTTGGCATTTCGGGGAGCTGTTTTTT
CDR3: CASSVWHFGELFF

V: TRBV10-3
length: 18
D: TRBD2
size: NA
J: TRBJ2-3
DNA: TGTGCCATTAGCTCTTTGGCCGCTAGCGGGACTAGCACAGATACGCAGTATTTT
CDR3: CAISSLAASGTSTDTQYF

V: TRBV6-1
length: 14
D: NA
size: NA
J: TRBJ2-4
DNA: TGTGCCAGCAGGGACAGGTCGGGGGTAGACATTCAGTACTTC
CDR3: CASRDRSGVDIQYF

V: TRBV18
length: 15
D: NA
size: NA
J: TRBJ1-3
DNA: TGTGCCAGCTCACCTCTAAAGCAGGGGTGGAACACCATATATTTT
CDR3: CASSPLKQGWNTIYF

V: TRBV27
length: 15
D: NA
size: NA
J: TRBJ2-7
DNA: TGTGCCAGCAGGCAGGGTACACCAACCCACTACGAGCAGTACTTC
CDR3: CASRQGTPTHYEQYF

V: TRBV6-6
length: 13
D: NA
size: NA
J: TRBJ1-2
DNA: TGTGCCAGTGAAAGGGGGGGAGGGGATGGCTACACCTTC
CDR3: CASERGGGDGYTF

V: TRBV6-6
length: 16
D: NA
size: NA
J: TRBJ2-3
DNA: TGTGCCAGCAGTTACTTGGGAGGGGGGGTCACAGATACGCAGTATTTT
CDR3: CASSYLGGGVTDTQYF

V: TRBV28
length: 13
D: NA
size: NA
J: TRBJ2-5
DNA: TGTGCCAGCAGTTTAGGAGGTGAAGAGACCCAGTACTTC
CDR3: CASSLGGEETQYF

V: TRBV9
length: 20
D: TRBD2
size: once
J: TRBJ2-4
DNA: TGTGCCAGCAGCGGGGAGGGACTAGCGGGGGGGACACTATCCAAAAACATTCAGTACTTC
CDR3: CASSGEGLAGGTLSKNIQYF

V: TRBV10-3
length: 13
D: NA
size: NA
J: TRBJ2-1
DNA: TGTGCCATCAGTGAGTCGAGGGACACCGAGCAGTTCTTC
CDR3: CAISESRDTEQFF

V: TRBV5-4
length: 14
D: NA
size: once
J: TRBJ2-3
DNA: TGTGCCAGCAGCTTGGGACAAAGCACAGATACGCAGTATTTT
CDR3: CASSLGQSTDTQYF

V: TRBV2
length: 12
D: NA
size: NA
J: TRBJ2-2
DNA: TGTGCCAGCACCAGGATGGGCGGGGAGCTGTTTTTT
CDR3: CASTRMGGELFF

V: TRBV6-1
length: 14
D: TRBD1
size: NA
J: TRBJ1-2
DNA: TGTGCCAGCAGTGGGGGACAGGATCTGTTTGGCTACACCTTC
CDR3: CASSGGQDLFGYTF

V: TRBV28
length: 18
D: TRBD1
size: NA
J: TRBJ2-3
DNA: TGTGCCAGCAGTTTATGGGGACCGGGACAGGGCGGCACAGATACGCAGTATTTT
CDR3: CASSLWGPGQGGTDTQYF

V: TRBV10-1
length: 11
D: NA
size: NA
J: TRBJ2-3
DNA: TGCGCCAGCAGCCTGACAGATACGCAGTATTTT
CDR3: CASSLTDTQYF

V: TRBV6-6
length: 14
D: TRBD1
size: NA
J: TRBJ1-2
DNA: TGTGCCAGCACCCTGAGACAGGGGGCCATTGGCTACACCTTC
CDR3: CASTLRQGAIGYTF

V: TRBV6-5
length: 14
D: NA
size: NA
J: TRBJ2-1
DNA: TGTGCCACACATGCACAGATACCCTACAATGAGCAGTTCTTC
CDR3: CATHAQIPYNEQFF

V: TRBV7-2
length: 16
D: NA
size: once
J: TRBJ1-5
DNA: TGTGCCAGCAGCCCCGCAAAGATGGGCGGCAATCAGCCCCAGCATTTT
CDR3: CASSPAKMGGNQPQHF

V: TRBV2
length: 14
D: NA
size: NA
J: TRBJ2-3
DNA: TGTGCCAGCAGCTTAGCGGCTAGCACAGATACGCAGTATTTT
CDR3: CASSLAASTDTQYF

V: TRBV4-2
length: 14
D: TRBD2
size: NA
J: TRBJ2-3
DNA: TGTGCCAGCAGCCGAACTAGCGACGCAGATACGCAGTATTTT
CDR3: CASSRTSDADTQYF

V: TRBV27
length: 11
D: NA
size: NA
J: TRBJ2-1
DNA: TGTGCCAGCAGTGGAGGGACGAGGCAGTTCTTC
CDR3: CASSGGTRQFF

V: TRBV28
length: 15
D: TRBD2
size: once
J: TRBJ2-7
DNA: TGTGCCAGCTTCCCCGGGGGGGGGCGATTTTACGAGCAGTACTTC
CDR3: CASFPGGGRFYEQYF

V: TRBV9
length: 15
D: TRBD1
size: once
J: TRBJ2-3
DNA: TGTGCCAGCAGCGTTACAGGGGGCAGGGCAGATACGCAGTATTTT
CDR3: CASSVTGGRADTQYF

V: TRBV27
length: 16
D: NA
size: NA
J: TRBJ2-7
DNA: TGTGCCAGCAGTTCGAGCGGGCACTCTGGGGGGTACGAGCAGTACTTC
CDR3: CASSSSGHSGGYEQYF